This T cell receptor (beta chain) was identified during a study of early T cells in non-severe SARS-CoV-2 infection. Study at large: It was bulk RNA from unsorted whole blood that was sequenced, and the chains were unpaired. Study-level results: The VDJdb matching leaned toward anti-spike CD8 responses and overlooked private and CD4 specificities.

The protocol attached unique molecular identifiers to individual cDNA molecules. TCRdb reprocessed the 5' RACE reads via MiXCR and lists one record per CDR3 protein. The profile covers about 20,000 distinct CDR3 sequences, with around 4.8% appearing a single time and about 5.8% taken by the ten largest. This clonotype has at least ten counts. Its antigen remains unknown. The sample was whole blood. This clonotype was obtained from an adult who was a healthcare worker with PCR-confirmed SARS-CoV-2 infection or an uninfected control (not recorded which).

The CDR3 protein is CASSLGTSGTSWETQYF. Here the CDR3 DNA reads TGTGCCAGCAGCTTAGGAACTAGCGGGACCTCCTGGGAGACCCAGTACTTC. V is TRBV11-2 and J is TRBJ2-5, with TRBD2 identical over 10 bases. The V and J ends lost 1 base and 5 bases, in that order; junction bases with no gene match: 10. CDR3 size: 17 residues. Germline loops: CDR1 SGHAT, CDR2 FQNNGV. Filled out from reference TRBV11-2 and TRBJ2-5, the complete variable domain reads EAGVAQSPRYKIIEKRQSVAFWCNPISGHATLYWYQQILGQGPKLLIQFQNNGVVDDSQLPKDRFSAERLKGVDSTLKIQPAKLEDSAVYLCASSLGTSGTSWETQYFGPGTRLLVL.